These T cell receptor beta chains were read from a single sample in a study of T cells in Graves' hyperthyroidism and ophthalmopathy. Via MiXCR, TCRdb re-called the multiplex PCR reads, giving one row per CDR3 protein. The sample consists of over 200,000 distinct CDR3 sequences, approximately 20% of them appearing once. Material: blood. These receptors all come from a middle-aged man with Graves' hyperthyroidism. Each CDR3 is given with its conserved first and last residue. D genes are given only for firm matches. Part of the rows lack a size; the others show once, few, many or a class for expanded clones.

clone_size j_call d_call v_call cdr3_aa cdr3_nt
many TRBJ2-1 TRBD1 TRBV7-2 CASSFISTGRDEQFF TGTGCCAGCAGCTTTATTTCGACAGGGCGGGATGAGCAGTTCTTC
many TRBJ2-5 NA TRBV20-1 CSARTARTDQETQYF TGCAGTGCTAGGACGGCGCGGACAGACCAAGAGACCCAGTACTTC
NA TRBJ1-2 NA TRBV18 CASSPRQTPRDGYTF TGTGCCAGCTCACCACGACAGACCCCTCGGGATGGCTACACCTTC
NA TRBJ1-4 NA TRBV12-3/TRBV12-4 CASSPPTDEKLFF TGTGCCAGCAGTCCGCCGACAGATGAAAAACTGTTTTTT
few TRBJ2-3 NA TRBV5-6 CASSWGAGRSTDTQYF TGTGCCAGCAGCTGGGGGGCCGGGCGGAGCACAGATACGCAGTATTTT
NA TRBJ1-6 NA TRBV30 CAWSVKQSSYNSPLHF TGTGCCTGGAGTGTAAAGCAGAGCTCCTATAATTCACCCCTCCACTTT
many TRBJ1-1 NA TRBV28 CASRSPNTEAFF TGTGCCAGCAGGTCACCGAACACTGAAGCTTTCTTT
NA TRBJ2-7 NA TRBV7-3 CASSLDRPLKQYF TGTGCCAGCAGCTTAGATAGGCCACTCAAGCAGTACTTC
NA TRBJ2-3 TRBD2 TRBV7-9 CASSPPRAGGQDTQYF TGTGCCAGCAGCCCCCCCCGAGCGGGGGGGCAAGATACGCAGTATTTT
many TRBJ2-2 NA TRBV15 CATSLNRDHGELFF TGTGCCACCAGCTTGAACAGGGATCACGGGGAGCTGTTTTTT
NA TRBJ1-1 NA TRBV11-2 CASSLVGPNTEAFF TGTGCCAGCAGCTTAGTTGGGCCGAACACTGAAGCTTTCTTT
many TRBJ1-5 TRBD1 TRBV28 CASSLGQGMYSNQPQHF TGTGCCAGCAGCCTGGGACAGGGCATGTATAGCAATCAGCCCCAGCATTTT
many TRBJ1-5 NA TRBV12-5 CASGLFPRGNQPQHF TGTGCTAGTGGTTTGTTCCCACGGGGCAATCAGCCCCAGCATTTT
many TRBJ1-2 NA TRBV7-2 CASSRPHGEGYTF TGTGCCAGCAGCCGTCCCCATGGAGAGGGCTACACCTTC
many TRBJ2-7 NA TRBV30 CAWSKVSEQYF TGTGCCTGGAGTAAGGTATCCGAGCAGTACTTC
NA TRBJ1-6 NA TRBV12-3/TRBV12-4 CASSARVSPLHF TGTGCCAGCAGTGCCAGGGTTTCACCCCTCCACTTT
many TRBJ1-3 NA TRBV7-2 CASSLAAGGFGNTIYF TGTGCCAGCAGCTTAGCCGCGGGGGGCTTTGGAAACACCATATATTTT
many TRBJ2-5 NA TRBV6-2/TRBV6-3 CASRRAGQYQETQYF TGTGCCAGCCGCCGGGCGGGACAGTACCAAGAGACCCAGTACTTC
many TRBJ2-7 NA TRBV20-1 CSARDFRTVSSYEQYF TGCAGTGCTAGAGATTTCCGGACAGTTAGCTCCTACGAGCAGTACTTC
many TRBJ2-5 NA TRBV20-1 CSADVVETQYF TGCAGTGCTGACGTTGTGGAGACCCAGTACTTC
many TRBJ2-1 NA TRBV11-2 CASSLGARNEQFF TGTGCCAGCAGCTTAGGGGCGAGAAATGAGCAGTTCTTC
many TRBJ1-1 TRBD1 TRBV7-2 CASSARTGMSSEAFF TGTGCCAGCAGCGCCAGGACAGGGATGAGCTCTGAAGCTTTCTTT
NA TRBJ2-5 TRBD1 TRBV27 CASSSDRVLSQETQYF TGTGCCAGCAGTTCAGACAGGGTACTTTCCCAAGAGACCCAGTACTTC
many TRBJ1-1 NA TRBV4-3 CASSQDSLGDTEAFF TGCGCCAGCAGCCAAGATTCCCTCGGGGATACTGAAGCTTTCTTT
few TRBJ2-2 NA TRBV6-1 CASSDRFQQPAGELFF TGTGCCAGCAGTGATCGATTCCAGCAGCCCGCCGGGGAGCTGTTTTTT
many TRBJ2-7 NA TRBV11-2 CASSLGSSSYEQYF TGTGCCAGCAGCTTAGGGTCGAGCTCCTACGAGCAGTACTTC
many TRBJ1-4 NA TRBV28 CASRMTVATNEKLFF TGTGCCAGCAGGATGACAGTTGCAACTAATGAAAAACTGTTTTTT
many TRBJ2-3 NA TRBV18 CASSPRQGGADTQYF TGTGCCAGCTCACCACGACAGGGAGGGGCAGATACGCAGTATTTT
many TRBJ2-7 NA TRBV6-1 CASSYDPTYEQYF TGTGCCAGCAGTTACGATCCTACCTACGAGCAGTACTTC
NA TRBJ2-1 TRBD2 TRBV11-1 CASSLVGGGPDEQFF TGTGCCAGCAGCTTAGTCGGGGGGGGGCCGGATGAGCAGTTCTTC
many TRBJ2-7 NA TRBV3-1 CASSPEAWAYEQYF TGTGCCAGCAGCCCGGAGGCCTGGGCCTACGAGCAGTACTTC
many TRBJ1-2 NA TRBV5-4 CASSLGIFYGYTF TGTGCCAGCAGCTTGGGCATTTTCTATGGCTACACCTTC
many TRBJ1-2 NA TRBV5-5 CASSLAVNYGYTF TGTGCCAGCAGCTTGGCGGTCAACTATGGCTACACCTTC
many TRBJ2-5 TRBD1 TRBV29-1 CSVEGEAGGSETQYF TGCAGCGTTGAAGGGGAGGCAGGGGGCAGCGAGACCCAGTACTTC
NA TRBJ1-1 NA TRBV6-2/TRBV6-3 CASTDLSAGTANTEAFF TGTGCCAGCACCGACTTATCCGCTGGCACCGCGAACACTGAAGCTTTCTTT
many TRBJ1-1 NA TRBV12-3/TRBV12-4 CASSLPYTDTEAFF TGTGCCAGCAGTTTACCTTACACTGACACTGAAGCTTTCTTT
NA TRBJ1-5 TRBD1 TRBV27 CASRKTGESFFGNQPQHF TGTGCCAGCAGGAAGACAGGGGAGAGTTTTTTCGGCAATCAGCCCCAGCATTTT
once TRBJ2-5 NA TRBV6-1 CASSEDPGAGETQYF TGTGCCAGCAGTGAGGACCCGGGGGCGGGAGAGACCCAGTACTTC
few TRBJ2-7 NA TRBV2 CASSEEWGLGEQYF TGTGCCAGCAGTGAAGAGTGGGGGCTGGGGGAGCAGTACTTC
NA TRBJ2-3 TRBD2 TRBV12-3/TRBV12-4 CASTPAGGTDTQYF TGTGCCAGCACCCCCGCGGGGGGCACAGATACGCAGTATTTT
few TRBJ2-1 NA TRBV6-2/TRBV6-3 CASSYRALATQANEQFF TGTGCCAGCAGTTACCGGGCACTAGCTACTCAAGCCAATGAGCAGTTCTTC
many TRBJ1-5 NA TRBV28 CASSLQGRGGNQPQHF TGTGCCAGCAGTTTACAGGGACGGGGAGGCAATCAGCCCCAGCATTTT
few TRBJ1-5 NA TRBV6-2/TRBV6-3 CASSYDRITSQHF TGTGCCAGCAGTTACGACCGCATAACGTCCCAGCATTTT
many TRBJ1-1 TRBD1 TRBV7-6 CASSLIRGQTEAFF TGTGCCAGCAGCTTAATCAGGGGGCAGACTGAAGCTTTCTTT
many TRBJ1-6 TRBD1 TRBV3-1 CASSPRGQPLWDSPLHF TGTGCCAGCAGCCCCCGGGGACAGCCACTATGGGATTCACCCCTCCACTTT
NA TRBJ2-3 NA TRBV7-8 CANSLGGTDTQYF TGTGCCAACAGCTTAGGTGGCACAGATACGCAGTATTTT
few TRBJ1-6 NA TRBV4-3 CASSQDASTGEVQSPLHF TGCGCCAGCAGCCAAGATGCGTCGACGGGGGAGGTTCAATCACCCCTCCACTTT
many TRBJ2-3 TRBD1 TRBV20-1 CSAQDRGRTDTQYF TGCAGTGCCCAGGACAGGGGACGCACAGATACGCAGTATTTT
many TRBJ1-6 NA TRBV28 CASSLIGGQNSPLHF TGTGCCAGCAGTTTAATAGGGGGGCAAAATTCACCCCTCCACTTT
many TRBJ2-5 NA TRBV5-1 CASSSLGQQRYQETQYF TGCGCCAGCAGCTCCCTAGGCCAACAGAGATACCAAGAGACCCAGTACTTC
few TRBJ2-7 NA TRBV18 CASSPPTVWGPYEQYF TGTGCCAGCTCACCGCCGACAGTTTGGGGCCCCTACGAGCAGTACTTC
many TRBJ2-2 NA TRBV7-9 CASSADKPRATGELFF TGTGCCAGCAGCGCGGACAAGCCAAGGGCCACCGGGGAGCTGTTTTTT
NA TRBJ1-1 NA TRBV11-1 CASSYDSPESTEAFF TGTGCCAGCAGCTATGATTCCCCGGAGAGCACTGAAGCTTTCTTT
few TRBJ2-7 NA TRBV19 CASSVTGTPEQYF TGTGCCAGTAGTGTTACCGGGACCCCTGAGCAGTACTTC
many TRBJ1-1 NA TRBV30 CAWIGSVNTEAFF TGTGCCTGGATTGGGTCGGTGAACACTGAAGCTTTCTTT
many TRBJ2-7 NA TRBV2 CASSYSGRRGSEQYF TGTGCCAGCAGCTACTCGGGACGTAGGGGGAGTGAGCAGTACTTC
many TRBJ2-3 TRBD2 TRBV5-1 CASSLTSGVRTDTQYF TGCGCCAGCAGCTTGACTAGCGGGGTTCGCACAGATACGCAGTATTTT
many TRBJ2-2 TRBD2 TRBV11-2 CASSLRGGAFGELFF TGTGCCAGCAGCTTGCGCGGGGGGGCCTTCGGGGAGCTGTTTTTT
few TRBJ2-3 TRBD2 TRBV7-3 CASSRLANTQYF TGTGCCAGCAGCCGACTAGCGAATACGCAGTATTTT
few TRBJ2-2 TRBD1 TRBV6-2/TRBV6-3 CASERGDRKTGELFF TGTGCCAGCGAGAGGGGGGACAGGAAGACCGGGGAGCTGTTTTTT